This T cell receptor (beta chain) was captured by sequencing in a study of shared clonotypes between healthy human individuals (TCRdb year 2020). About the full investigation: A few men and a couple of women, aged 18 to 49 years, made up the cohort. Leukapheresis yielded between about 0.9 and 9 billion PBMCs per donor. For each donor, CD4 naive and CD4 memory were each run on three plates, CD8 naive on two plates, and CD8 memory on one plate. Blood TCR repertoires of about five healthy adults were deeply sequenced to estimate repertoire size and the extent of clonotype sharing between individuals. Different laboratories and diverse techniques were used to prepare libraries and sequence TCR repertoires, to increase sequencing depth and limit assay-specific biases. The full study reports these points: Incomplete sequencing was indicated by rarefaction of sorted-subset datasets, despite the large sequencing depth. Across four donors, around 5.4% of naive CD4, roughly 3.8% of naive CD8, roughly 2.2% of memory CD4, and around 0.4% of memory CD8 clonotypes were shared. Pairwise subsampling indicated that sequencing depth was expected to affect the degree of clonotype sharing among donors. Estimated clonotype richness was generally larger for naive than for memory subsets. Only blood was sampled, and tissue TCR repertoires likely differ from those in blood. The small number of donors limited the genetic and exposure-history diversity represented. Compared with non-shared clonotypes, clonotypes shared by all four sorted-subset donors had higher generation probabilities.

This clone appeared once. The antigen it binds to is not known. Base qualities are not provided; no much larger clone lies one nucleotide away. Donors were healthy HIV-negative adults with no recently reported acute infections or vaccinations. Only Caucasian adults living in Nashville, Tennessee, USA were represented among the donors. Magnetic negative selection was used to enrich CD4+ T cells, after which naive cells were positively selected on CD45RA and the negative fraction became the memory subset. Blood was obtained by leukapheresis, after which PBMCs were separated by Ficoll-Histopaque density gradient centrifugation and cryopreserved in liquid nitrogen vapor phase. Purity and quantity of every magnetically sorted T cell population were checked by analytical flow cytometry. Genomic DNA was isolated from every sorted fraction and measured by UV absorbance on a Nanodrop 2000c. Using the deep immunoSEQ assay, TCR CDR3 regions were amplified from genomic DNA by multiplex PCR. Genomic DNA extracted from each cell subset was distributed evenly over all wells of several immunoSEQ 96-well plates, and each plate served as one replicate. For sorted subsets, 200 ng of genomic DNA, equivalent to around 29,000 T cell genomes, went into each replicate PCR. Purified libraries were quantified with a Qubit 3.0 fluorometer, sized on a Bioanalyzer 2100, and re-quantified with the KAPA Library Quantification kit. Each immunoSEQ 96-well plate was sequenced on its own single-read 150-cycle Illumina NextSeq 550 flow cell. On the authors' methods: Because only junctional sequences without quality scores were contained in the immunoSEQ output, filtering matching that applied to full-length reads could not be performed. Sequences were annotated with PyIR, a Python wrapper for IgBLAST v1.9, using IMGT germline references to assign V/J genes and CDR3. Reads were removed for weak V/J assignments (E-value above 1e-6), missing CDR3, stop codons, out-of-frame junctions, or ambiguous translated residues. A V3J clonotype was defined by an identical inferred V gene, J gene, and CDR3 amino acid sequence. The percentage overlap between two repertoires was calculated by dividing the number of shared unique clonotypes by the size of the smaller repertoire. Three approaches were used to assess repertoire richness: RTK rarefaction, the Chao1 estimator, and Recon v2.1 estimates of unobserved clonotypes. Generation probabilities were computed with OLGA for all TCRbeta clonotypes obtained by the gDNA method from several donors. As stored in TCRdb, this immuneACCESS dataset retains in-frame rearrangements with V and J assigned. A fraction of the clones does not appear; measured against another copy, unresolved V genes explain less than half of the discrepancy, and the remainder lacks a known reason. V and J calls and clone size are as listed in that table; D and trimming were resolved from the DNA. This sample lists 1.6 million or so clones; roughly 96% were detected once. Roughly 1.2% of the sample rests with the top ten.

The sequence derives from a man aged 25 to 45 in good health. The specimen sequenced was naive CD4+ T cells sorted from blood. Explained via the paper, the cell subset or site label denotes: CD45RA+ positively selected.

The sequenced DNA: TGTGCCAGCAGCTTAAAACCGACAGGGCCAGTTGGCGAGCAGTACTTC. This yields the protein CASSLKPTGPVGEQYF. This sequence uses TRBV5-4 and TRBJ2-7, with 7 central nucleotides matching TRBD1. Trimming leaves V shorter by 2 bases and J shorter by 6 bases, with the junction holding 14 bases beyond the gene matches. The germline V gene (reference sequence) yields SGHNT for CDR1 and YYREEE for CDR2. Inclusive of the bounding cysteine and phenylalanine, the CDR3 is 16 residues long. CDR3 DNA is the only sequence kept; it has 48 bases, read in frame from the first base.